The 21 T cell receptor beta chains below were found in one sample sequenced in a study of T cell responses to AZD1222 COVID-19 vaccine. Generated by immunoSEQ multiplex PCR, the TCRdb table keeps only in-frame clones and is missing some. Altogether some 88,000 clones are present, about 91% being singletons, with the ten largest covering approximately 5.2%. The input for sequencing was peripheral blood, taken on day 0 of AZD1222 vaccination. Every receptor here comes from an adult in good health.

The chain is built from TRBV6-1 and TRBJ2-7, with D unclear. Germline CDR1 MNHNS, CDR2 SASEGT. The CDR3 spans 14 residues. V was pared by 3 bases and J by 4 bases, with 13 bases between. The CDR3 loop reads CASSDRPPVYEQYF. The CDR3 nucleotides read TGTGCCAGCAGTGACCGCCCACCAGTTTACGAGCAGTACTTC.

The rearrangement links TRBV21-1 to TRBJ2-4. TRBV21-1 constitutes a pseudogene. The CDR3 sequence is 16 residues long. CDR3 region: CASSSPRGGTKNIQYF. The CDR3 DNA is TGTGCCAGCAGCAGCCCCAGGGGGGGGACCAAAAACATTCAGTACTTC.

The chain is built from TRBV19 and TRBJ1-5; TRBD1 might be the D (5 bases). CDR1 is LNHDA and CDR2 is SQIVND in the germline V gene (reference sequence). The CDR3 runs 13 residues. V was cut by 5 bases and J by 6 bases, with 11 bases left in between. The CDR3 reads CASSAQRGQPQHF. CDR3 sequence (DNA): TGTGCCAGTAGTGCGCAGAGGGGTCAGCCCCAGCATTTT.

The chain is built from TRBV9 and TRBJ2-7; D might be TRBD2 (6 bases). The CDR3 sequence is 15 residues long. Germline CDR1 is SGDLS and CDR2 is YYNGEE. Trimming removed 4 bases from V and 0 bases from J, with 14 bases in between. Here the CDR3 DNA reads TGTGCCAGCAGCCCCCGGGACTGGAGCTCCTACGAGCAGTACTTC. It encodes CASSPRDWSSYEQYF.

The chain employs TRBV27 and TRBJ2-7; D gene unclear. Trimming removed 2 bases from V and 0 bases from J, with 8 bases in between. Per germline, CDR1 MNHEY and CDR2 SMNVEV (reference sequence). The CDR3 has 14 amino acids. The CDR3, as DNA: TGTGCCAGCAGTTTAGCCCCTTTCTCCTACGAGCAGTACTTC. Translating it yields CASSLAPFSYEQYF.

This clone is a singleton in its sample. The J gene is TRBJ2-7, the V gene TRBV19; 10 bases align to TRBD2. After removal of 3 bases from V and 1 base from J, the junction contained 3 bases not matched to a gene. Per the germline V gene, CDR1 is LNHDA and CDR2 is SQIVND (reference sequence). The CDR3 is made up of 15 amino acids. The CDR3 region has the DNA TGTGCCAGTAGTATTCAACTAGCGGGGTCCTACGAGCAGTACTTC. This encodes CASSIQLAGSYEQYF. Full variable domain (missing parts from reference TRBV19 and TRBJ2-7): DGGITQSPKYLFRKEGQNVTLSCEQNLNHDAMYWYRQDPGQGLRLIYYSQIVNDFQKGDIAEGYSVSREKKESFPLTVTSAQKNPTAFYLCASSIQLAGSYEQYFGPGTRLTVT.

The CDR3 is CASSVAPGELFF. DNA of the CDR3: TGTGCCAGCAGCGTGGCTCCCGGGGAGCTGTTTTTT. This chain connects TRBV9 to TRBJ2-2; no definite D call. There are 12 residues in the CDR3. CDR1 is SGDLS, CDR2 YYNGEE, per germline. V shed 2 bases and J shed 6 bases, with 5 bases lying between them.

The CDR3 nucleotides read TGCGCCAGCAGAGAGGAAACCTACAATGAGCAGTTCTTC. Translated, it gives CASREETYNEQFF. The gene calls are TRBV5-1 and TRBJ2-1; D remains unclear. The germline gives CDR1 SGHRS, CDR2 YFSETQ. This CDR3 comprises 13 residues. With 5 bases removed from V and 2 bases from J, the gap between germline ends came to 8 bases.

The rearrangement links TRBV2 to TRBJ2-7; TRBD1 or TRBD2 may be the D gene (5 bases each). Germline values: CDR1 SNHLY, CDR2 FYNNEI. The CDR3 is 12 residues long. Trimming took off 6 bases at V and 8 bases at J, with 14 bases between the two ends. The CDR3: CASSRDPGKQYF. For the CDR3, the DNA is TGTGCCAGCAGCCGGGACCCCGGGAAGCAGTACTTC.

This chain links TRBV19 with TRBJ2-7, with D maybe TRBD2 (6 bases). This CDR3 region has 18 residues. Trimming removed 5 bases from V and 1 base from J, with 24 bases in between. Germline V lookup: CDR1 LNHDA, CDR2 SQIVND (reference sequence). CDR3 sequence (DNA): TGTGCCAGTAGTCCGCCTAGGGCTAGCGTACTCCCATCCTACGAGCAGTACTTC. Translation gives CASSPPRASVLPSYEQYF.

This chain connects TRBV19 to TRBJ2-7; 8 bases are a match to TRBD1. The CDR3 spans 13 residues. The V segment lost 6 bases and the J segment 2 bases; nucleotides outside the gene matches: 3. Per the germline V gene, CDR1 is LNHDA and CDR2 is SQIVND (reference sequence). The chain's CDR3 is CASRATGAYEQYF. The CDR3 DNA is TGTGCCAGTAGGGCGACAGGGGCCTACGAGCAGTACTTC.

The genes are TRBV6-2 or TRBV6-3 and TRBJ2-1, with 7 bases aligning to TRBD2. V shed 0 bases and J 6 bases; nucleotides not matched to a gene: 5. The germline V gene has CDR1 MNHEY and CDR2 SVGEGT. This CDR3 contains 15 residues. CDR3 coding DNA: TGTGCCAGCAGTTACTCGGCGGGAGCTCCCAATGAGCAGTTCTTC. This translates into CASSYSAGAPNEQFF.

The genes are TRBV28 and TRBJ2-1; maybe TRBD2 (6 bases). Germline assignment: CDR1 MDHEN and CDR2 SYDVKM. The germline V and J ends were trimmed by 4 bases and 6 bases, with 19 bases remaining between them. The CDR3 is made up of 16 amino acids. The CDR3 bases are TGTGCCAGCAGTTCCATTGACGGTAGCGGTATCAATGAGCAGTTCTTC. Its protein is CASSSIDGSGINEQFF.

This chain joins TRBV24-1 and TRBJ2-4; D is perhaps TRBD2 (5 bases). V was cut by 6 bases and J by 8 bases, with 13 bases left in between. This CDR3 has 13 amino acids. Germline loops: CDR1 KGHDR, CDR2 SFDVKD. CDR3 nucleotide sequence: TGTGCCACCAGTCCCCCCACCGGGGACATTCAGTACTTC. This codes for CATSPPTGDIQYF.

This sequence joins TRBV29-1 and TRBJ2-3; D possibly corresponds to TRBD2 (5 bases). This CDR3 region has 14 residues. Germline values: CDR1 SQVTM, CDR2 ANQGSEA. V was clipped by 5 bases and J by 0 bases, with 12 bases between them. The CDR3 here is CSVCVGGSTDTQYF. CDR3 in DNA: TGCAGCGTTTGCGTGGGCGGGAGCACAGATACGCAGTATTTT.

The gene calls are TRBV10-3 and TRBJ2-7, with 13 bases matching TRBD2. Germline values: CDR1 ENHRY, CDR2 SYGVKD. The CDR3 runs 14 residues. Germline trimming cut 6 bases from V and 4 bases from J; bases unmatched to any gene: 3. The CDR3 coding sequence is TGTGCCATCAGCCGACTAGCGGGGGGATACGAGCAGTACTTC. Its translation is CAISRLAGGYEQYF.

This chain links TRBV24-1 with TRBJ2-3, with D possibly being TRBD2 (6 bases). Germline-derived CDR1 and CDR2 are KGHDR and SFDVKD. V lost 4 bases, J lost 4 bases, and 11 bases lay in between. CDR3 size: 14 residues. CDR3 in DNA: TGTGCCACCAGTGAAAGCGGGTTTGCAGATACGCAGTATTTT. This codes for CATSESGFADTQYF.

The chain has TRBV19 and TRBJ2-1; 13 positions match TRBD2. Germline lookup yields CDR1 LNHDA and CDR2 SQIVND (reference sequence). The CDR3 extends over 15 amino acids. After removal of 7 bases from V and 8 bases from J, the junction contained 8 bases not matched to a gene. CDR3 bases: TGTGCCAGTAAAACCGGGACTAGCGGGATCGATGAGCAGTTCTTC. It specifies CASKTGTSGIDEQFF. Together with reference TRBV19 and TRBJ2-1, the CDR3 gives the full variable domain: DGGITQSPKYLFRKEGQNVTLSCEQNLNHDAMYWYRQDPGQGLRLIYYSQIVNDFQKGDIAEGYSVSREKKESFPLTVTSAQKNPTAFYLCASKTGTSGIDEQFFGPGTRLTVL.

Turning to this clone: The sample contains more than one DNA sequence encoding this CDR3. The CDR3, as DNA: TGTGCCACCAGTGATGGGCGCTATGGCTACACCTTC. It codes for CATSDGRYGYTF. The J gene is TRBJ1-2, the V gene TRBV24-1; no clear D. This CDR3 has 12 amino acids. CDR1 KGHDR and CDR2 SFDVKD come from the germline V gene. Trimming removed 3 bases at V and 4 bases at J, with 5 bases between.

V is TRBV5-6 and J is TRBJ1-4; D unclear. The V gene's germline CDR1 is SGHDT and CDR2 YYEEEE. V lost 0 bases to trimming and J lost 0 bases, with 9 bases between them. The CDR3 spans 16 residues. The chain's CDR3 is CASSLAGGATNEKLFF. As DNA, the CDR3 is TGTGCCAGCAGCTTGGCCGGCGGGGCAACTAATGAAAAACTGTTTTTT.

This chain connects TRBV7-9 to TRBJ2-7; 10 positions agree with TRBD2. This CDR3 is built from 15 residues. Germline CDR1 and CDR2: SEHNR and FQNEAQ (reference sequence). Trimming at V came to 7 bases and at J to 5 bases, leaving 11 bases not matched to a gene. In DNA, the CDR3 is TGTGCCAGCACCCCCGGGACTAGCGAGAGGGACGAGCAGTACTTC. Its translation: CASTPGTSERDEQYF.